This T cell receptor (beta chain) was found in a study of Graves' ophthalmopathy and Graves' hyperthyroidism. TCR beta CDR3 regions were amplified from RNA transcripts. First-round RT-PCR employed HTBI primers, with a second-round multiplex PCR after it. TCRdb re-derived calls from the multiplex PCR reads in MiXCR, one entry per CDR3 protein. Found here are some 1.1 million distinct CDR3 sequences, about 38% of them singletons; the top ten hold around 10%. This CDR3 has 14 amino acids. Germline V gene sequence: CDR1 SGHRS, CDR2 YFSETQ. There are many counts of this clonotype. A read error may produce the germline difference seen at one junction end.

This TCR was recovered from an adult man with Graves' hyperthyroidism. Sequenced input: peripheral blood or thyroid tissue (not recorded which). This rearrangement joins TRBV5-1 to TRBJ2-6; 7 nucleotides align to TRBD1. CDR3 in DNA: TGCGCGAGCACAGGGGTAGCTGGGGCCAACGTCCTGACTTTC. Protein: CASTGVAGANVLTF.